One sample yielded the 32 T cell receptor beta chains listed below, sequenced in a study of blood T cells in healthy people across ages. It was with a sample-barcoded 5' primer and a J-beta primer mix that a second PCR of roughly 7 to 12 cycles was run. Each CDR3 protein is one row after TCRdb ran MiXCR on the 5' RACE reads. The data hold fewer than 2 million distinct CDR3 sequences, with about two fifths observed a single time. Input material: blood. The receptors derive from a human donor in good health.

The CDR3 loop reads CASTPGTGTEKLFF. CDR3 nucleotide sequence: TGTGCCAGCACACCCGGGACAGGGACTGAAAAACTGTTTTTT. The chain employs TRBV12-3 or TRBV12-4 and TRBJ1-4; 9 bases map to TRBD1. J was trimmed by 7 bases and V by 7 bases; bases with no gene match: 7. The CDR3 extends over 14 amino acids.

The rearrangement joins TRBV5-6 to TRBJ1-2; weak D call: TRBD1 (5 bases). The germline gives CDR1 SGHDT, CDR2 YYEEEE. The CDR3 spans 15 residues. V gave up 4 bases and J gave up 2 bases, with 15 bases separating them. CDR3 bases: TGTGCCAGCAGCCGTCCCCAGGGCCTAAACTATGGCTACACCTTC. Translated: CASSRPQGLNYGYTF.

This clonotype was observed a few times. The V gene is TRBV5-4, the J gene TRBJ2-3; 7 nucleotides align to TRBD2. CDR1 and CDR2 (germline): SGHNT, YYREEE (reference sequence). V was clipped by 0 bases and J by 2 bases; unmatched bases: 3. This CDR3 region has 15 residues. CDR3 nucleotide sequence: TGTGCCAGCAGCTTGGATAGCGGGTTCACAGATACGCAGTATTTT. The encoded protein is CASSLDSGFTDTQYF.

This clonotype was detected only a few times. V gene TRBV6-6 combines with J gene TRBJ1-1; a possible D gene is TRBD1 (6 bases). This CDR3 contains 13 residues. Trimming pared 8 bases from V and 3 bases from J, leaving 13 bases between. Germline CDR1 reads MNHNY; CDR2 reads SVGAGI (reference sequence). CDR3 DNA: TGTGCCAGCGCCTCCGGGACATACACTGAAGCTTTCTTT. This codes for CASASGTYTEAFF.

This clonotype was picked up one time. This chain links TRBV7-3 with TRBJ2-5, with D perhaps matching TRBD1 (5 bases). The J call may be wrong; the DNA end is better matched by TRBJ2-7. Germline V gives CDR1 SGHTA, CDR2 FQGTGA. This CDR3 contains 15 residues. This CDR3 reads CASRSTRGAVHEQYF. The CDR3 DNA follows: TGTGCCAGCAGATCAACAAGGGGCGCAGTCCACGAGCAGTACTTC.

This clonotype was recorded only once. The genes are TRBV4-1 and TRBJ1-4, with D possibly matching TRBD1 (5 bases). With 4 bases removed from V and 0 bases from J, the gap between germline ends came to 12 bases. The CDR3 is 16 residues long. Germline loops: CDR1 MGHRA, CDR2 YSYEKL. The CDR3 bases are TGCGCCAGCAGCCTGATGGCAGGGACAACTAATGAAAAACTGTTTTTT. As protein: CASSLMAGTTNEKLFF.

The J gene is TRBJ1-5, the V gene TRBV6-2 or TRBV6-3; D not certain. CDR1 and CDR2 (germline): MNHEY, SVGEGT. Trimming removed 4 bases at V and 8 bases at J, with 9 bases between. The CDR3 has 12 residues. In DNA, the CDR3 is TGTGCCAGCAGTTCGCGAATTAAGCCCCAGCATTTT. It translates to CASSSRIKPQHF.

The chain combines TRBV5-1 with TRBJ2-5; D gene unclear. The CDR3 contains 12 residues. Trimming pared 4 bases from V and 3 bases from J, leaving 7 bases between. In germline, CDR1 is SGHRS, CDR2 YFSETQ. CDR3 residues: CASSGVEETQYF. The CDR3 region has the DNA TGCGCCAGCAGCGGGGTAGAAGAGACCCAGTACTTC.

The chain recombines TRBV20-1 with TRBJ2-5, with TRBD2 identical over 8 bases. The CDR3 is 13 amino acids. The V segment lost 4 bases and the J segment 4 bases; nucleotides outside the gene matches: 5. Germline V lookup: CDR1 DFQATT, CDR2 SNEGSKA (reference sequence). The DNA for the CDR3 is TGCAGTGCTATGTCTAGCGGGCTAGAGACCCAGTACTTC. Translation gives CSAMSSGLETQYF.

A single count supports this clonotype. As DNA, the CDR3 is TGTGCCACCTCATGGGGACAGGGAGGACAGCCCCAGCATTTT. Protein product: CATSWGQGGQPQHF. The V and J genes are TRBV15 and TRBJ1-5, with 9 nucleotides matching TRBD1. V lost 8 bases to trimming and J lost 7 bases; unmatched junction nucleotides: 9. Germline CDR1 is LNHNV and CDR2 is YYDKDF (reference sequence). The CDR3 loop spans 14 amino acids.

The CDR3 sequence is CASSNPGTTEETQYF. CDR3 coding DNA: TGTGCCAGCAGCAACCCCGGGACTACTGAAGAGACCCAGTACTTC. This chain connects TRBV7-2 to TRBJ2-5, with TRBD2 identical over 7 bases. The CDR3 has 15 amino acids. Looked up from germline, CDR1 is SGHTA and CDR2 is FQGNSA. The V segment lost 5 bases and the J segment 3 bases; nucleotides outside the gene matches: 9.

The V call is TRBV7-6, the J call TRBJ2-7, with D possibly matching TRBD1 (5 bases). The CDR3 loop spans 13 amino acids. Trimming shortened V by 5 bases and J by 3 bases, and 11 bases separated the two germline ends. The V gene's germline CDR1 is SGHVS and CDR2 FNYEAQ. CDR3 DNA: TGTGCCAGCAGCGTAGACAGCAACTACGAGCAGTACTTC. Translated: CASSVDSNYEQYF.

This chain uses TRBV7-2 with TRBJ2-1, with D possibly matching TRBD2 (7 bases). V lost 5 bases and J lost 8, with 13 bases in between. The germline V gene has CDR1 SGHTA and CDR2 FQGNSA. This CDR3 has 13 amino acids. As DNA, the CDR3 is TGTGCCAGCAGCCTCCCGGGGGGCTATGAGCAGTTCTTC. It is translated as CASSLPGGYEQFF.

The chain recombines TRBV7-9 with TRBJ1-5; D is ambiguous. V was pared by 5 bases and J by 3 bases, with 11 bases between. The CDR3 extends over 14 amino acids. Looked up from germline, CDR1 is SEHNR and CDR2 is FQNEAQ (reference sequence). CDR3 DNA sequence: TGTGCCAGCAGCCCCGAGGAGACCAATCAGCCCCAGCATTTT. This translates into CASSPEETNQPQHF. The whole variable domain, filled in from reference TRBV7-9 and TRBJ1-5, reads DTGVSQNPRHKITKRGQNVTFRCDPISEHNRLYWYRQTLGQGPEFLTYFQNEAQLEKSRLLSDRFSAERPKGSFSTLEIQRTEQGDSAMYLCASSPEETNQPQHFGDGTRLSIL.

The chain has TRBV28 and TRBJ1-5, with 7 bases fitting TRBD1. Trimming took 6 bases from V and 9 from J; bases not matched to a gene: 11. The CDR3 is 14 residues long. Germline lookup yields CDR1 MDHEN and CDR2 SYDVKM. The CDR3 DNA reads as TGTGCCAGCAGGGCCGGACAGGAGATGTTGCCCCAGCATTTT. This codes for CASRAGQEMLPQHF.

V gene TRBV6-1 combines with J gene TRBJ2-5; TRBD2 aligns across 11 bases. Germline-derived CDR1 and CDR2 are MNHNS and SASEGT. The CDR3 runs 17 residues. The V segment lost 2 bases and the J segment 2 bases; nucleotides outside the gene matches: 7. The CDR3 DNA sequence: TGTGCCAGCAGTGAAAGTTACGCTAGCGGGGGGCAAGAGACCCAGTACTTC. Translating gives CASSESYASGGQETQYF.

There are a few counts of this clonotype. V is TRBV27 and J is TRBJ1-2; D uncertain. Germline V gene lookup returns CDR1 MNHEY and CDR2 SMNVEV (reference sequence). V lost 0 bases and J lost 13, with 18 bases in between. The CDR3 sequence is 14 residues long. CDR3 DNA sequence: TGTGCCAGCAGTTTATCCGGACTTGGCGGGGTTATCACCTTC. It translates to CASSLSGLGGVITF.

This clonotype has ten or more counts. The rearrangement joins TRBV4-1 to TRBJ2-6; D is uncertain. Germline V gene data show CDR1 as MGHRA and CDR2 as YSYEKL. Trimming pared 4 bases from V and 0 bases from J, leaving 10 bases between. CDR3 length equals 16 residues. CDR3 sequence: CASSRSYRSGANVLTF. CDR3 bases: TGCGCCAGCAGCCGGAGCTACCGCTCTGGGGCCAACGTCCTGACTTTC.

This clonotype appeared a few times. The chain recombines TRBV5-1 with TRBJ2-5; 12 positions match TRBD2. This CDR3 is built from 18 residues. Trimming took 7 bases from V and 5 from J; bases not matched to a gene: 18. Germline-derived CDR1 and CDR2 are SGHRS and YFSETQ. The CDR3 DNA follows: TGCGCCAGCGCCTCTGCTTCTAGCGGGGGGGCCGGAAGGGAGACCCAGTACTTC. It yields the protein CASASASSGGAGRETQYF. Filled out from reference TRBV5-1 and TRBJ2-5, the complete variable domain reads KAGVTQTPRYLIKTRGQQVTLSCSPISGHRSVSWYQQTPGQGLQFLFEYFSETQRNKGNFPGRFSGRQFSNSRSEMNVSTLELGDSALYLCASASASSGGAGRETQYFGPGTRLLVL.

The chain combines TRBV7-2 with TRBJ2-1; D tentatively fits TRBD1 or TRBD2 (5 bases each). Germline CDR1 SGHTA, CDR2 FQGNSA. This CDR3 has 13 residues. V was pared by 1 base and J by 11 bases, with 12 bases between. DNA for the CDR3: TGTGCCAGCAGCTTAGATAGCAGGGAGAAGCAGTTCTTC. Protein: CASSLDSREKQFF.

Only one count was recorded for this clonotype. The DNA of the CDR3 is TGTGCCAGCAGTCTACAGGGCTCTAGGGGCAATGAGCAGTTCTTC. It yields the protein CASSLQGSRGNEQFF. V is TRBV2 and J is TRBJ2-1; TRBD1 might be the D (6 bases). This CDR3 comprises 15 residues. The germline V gene has CDR1 SNHLY and CDR2 FYNNEI. The V and J ends lost 5 bases and 6 bases respectively, with 17 bases between them.

The chain has TRBV29-1 and TRBJ2-7, with D uncertain. In germline, CDR1 is SQVTM, CDR2 ANQGSEA. The CDR3 length is 13 residues. V shed 4 bases and J shed 0 bases, with 10 bases lying between them. The CDR3 sequence is CSVVAQSSYEQYF. In nucleotides, the CDR3 is TGCAGCGTTGTAGCTCAAAGCTCCTACGAGCAGTACTTC.

The V and J genes are TRBV7-9 and TRBJ1-1; D perhaps matches TRBD1 (5 bases). V lost 4 bases and J 3 bases, leaving 9 bases between the germline ends. The germline CDR1 and CDR2 sequences are SEHNR and FQNEAQ (reference sequence). This CDR3 is 13 amino acids long. The CDR3 bases are TGTGCCAGCAGCTATACGGGACACACTGAAGCTTTCTTT. Its translation is CASSYTGHTEAFF.

This clonotype was picked up a small number of times. The gene calls are TRBV7-8 and TRBJ2-1; tentative D call: TRBD2 (5 bases). The germline CDR1 and CDR2 sequences are SGHVS and FQNEAQ. Between the trimmed V and J ends, which lost 5 bases and 3 bases, there was a span of 14 bases. The length of the CDR3 is 15 residues. CDR3 sequence: CASSPRRGGYNEQFF. The CDR3 DNA sequence: TGTGCCAGCAGCCCCCGTCGGGGTGGCTACAATGAGCAGTTCTTC.

V gene TRBV25-1 combines with J gene TRBJ2-3, with no clear D. V was shortened by 4 bases and J by 7 bases, with 15 bases between the two germline ends. This CDR3 has 14 residues. CDR1 is MGHDK, CDR2 SYGVNS, per germline. The CDR3 DNA reads TGTGCCAGCAGTGCGACTCTGACACCCCATACGCAGTATTTT. Its translation is CASSATLTPHTQYF.

This clonotype has a single count. The chain combines TRBV6-5 with TRBJ1-3, with a weak D call TRBD1 (6 bases). The CDR3 is made up of 15 amino acids. Germline CDR1 reads MNHEY; CDR2 reads SVGAGI. V was shortened by 6 bases and J by 7 bases, with 19 bases between the two germline ends. CDR3 nucleotides: TGTGCCAGCAGCTTAAACCCGGGACAATCGAACACCATATATTTT. Its translation: CASSLNPGQSNTIYF.

This clonotype was detected only a few times. At one end, the junction sequence differs from germline, possibly due to a read error. The rearrangement uses TRBV7-9 and TRBJ1-5; D uncertain. The germline CDR1 and CDR2 sequences are SEHNR and FQNEAQ (reference sequence). This CDR3 has 14 residues. CDR3 protein: CASSLGMDGQPQHF. Written as DNA, the CDR3 is TGCGCCAGCAGCTTGGGCATGGACGGTCAGCCCCAGCATTTT.

The chain uses TRBV6-5 and TRBJ2-3; D is unclear. The CDR3 contains 12 residues. Trimming took 5 bases from V and 13 from J, leaving 16 bases between them. From germline, CDR1 is MNHEY and CDR2 SVGAGI. CDR3 sequence: CASSTPSVSEYF. CDR3 nucleotide sequence: TGTGCCAGCAGTACCCCTAGTGTTTCGGAGTATTTT.

The sample holds a few counts of this clonotype. V is TRBV6-5 and J is TRBJ2-6; D not resolved. This CDR3 contains 15 residues. Germline V gene data show CDR1 as MNHEY and CDR2 as SVGAGI. V lost 6 bases and J 0 bases, leaving 9 bases between the germline ends. CDR3 coding DNA: TGTGCCAGCAGGCCGGAAAACTCTGGGGCCAACGTCCTGACTTTC. As protein: CASRPENSGANVLTF.

A few counts support this clonotype. A junction end diverges from the germline sequence, so it may reflect a read error. The chain links TRBV6-1 to TRBJ2-7; D might be TRBD2 (6 bases). Germline CDR1 is MNHNS and CDR2 is SASEGT. The CDR3 has 15 amino acids. The CDR3 sequence is CAGSEVVGGTYEQYF. CDR3 bases: TGTGCCGGCAGTGAAGTGGTGGGGGGAACCTACGAGCAGTACTTC.

The V and J genes are TRBV6-2 or TRBV6-3 and TRBJ2-3, with no clear D. This CDR3 has 15 amino acids. V dropped 6 bases and J dropped 4 bases, with 17 bases sitting between them. Germline loops: CDR1 MNHEY, CDR2 SVGEGT. As DNA, the CDR3 is TGTGCCAGCAGCCACCCCCGGCTATTAGCAGATACGCAGTATTTT. Translating gives CASSHPRLLADTQYF.

The J gene is TRBJ2-7, the V gene TRBV7-2; 8 bases are shared with TRBD1. Germline-derived CDR1 and CDR2 are SGHTA and FQGNSA. The ends lost 4 bases at V and 4 bases at J; junction bases unmatched: 3. This CDR3 is built from 13 residues. This CDR3 reads CASSWTGFYEQYF. For the CDR3, the DNA is TGTGCCAGCAGCTGGACAGGGTTTTACGAGCAGTACTTC.